A single sample gave rise to the 11 T cell receptor beta chains below, sequenced in a study of human T cells and chemical hapten exposure. Documented time point: patch test 3, about 24 weeks after DPC sensitization. This sample's treatment: therapeutic diphenylcyclopropenone sensitization with weekly scalp DPC. TCRdb itself ran the RACE reads through MiXCR, one entry per CDR3 protein. The data show about 160,000 distinct CDR3 sequences, roughly 25% seen once. Sample: whole blood, taken in connection with sensitization to the hapten diphenylcyclopropenone (DPC). These TCRs come from a woman in her late teens or twenties with alopecia areata. Some clones in this sample may be carry-over from other donors' samples.

The J gene is TRBJ1-1, the V gene TRBV7-6, with D possibly matching TRBD1 (6 bases). This CDR3 contains 15 residues. Trimming cost V 6 bases and J 0 bases, with 14 bases left between them. Germline CDR1 is SGHVS and CDR2 is FNYEAQ. DNA for the CDR3: TGTGCCAGCAGTTACCCAGGGGACATGAACACTGAAGCTTTCTTT. Translated: CASSYPGDMNTEAFF.

The chain joins TRBV29-1 to TRBJ2-2, with 10 bases identical to TRBD2. Trimming took 1 base from V and 3 from J; bases not matched to a gene: 2. CDR3 length: 15 amino acids. The germline V gene has CDR1 SQVTM and CDR2 ANQGSEA. The CDR3 spells CSVEGTSGYTGELFF. Written as DNA, the CDR3 is TGCAGCGTTGAAGGGACTAGCGGATACACCGGGGAGCTGTTTTTT.

This clonotype was counted only a few times. The genes are TRBV7-8 and TRBJ1-3, with D possibly TRBD1 on 6 matching bases. This CDR3 has 16 residues. The V end was cut by 5 bases, the J end by 0 bases, with 14 bases between. CDR1 is SGHVS, CDR2 FQNEAQ, per germline. The CDR3 DNA reads TGTGCCAGCAGCAAAAGGGGGGCCGGCTCTGGAAACACCATATATTTT. Encoded protein: CASSKRGAGSGNTIYF.

This chain uses TRBV5-1 with TRBJ2-5; TRBD2 agrees at 13 bases. Germline CDR1 SGHRS, CDR2 YFSETQ. The CDR3 loop spans 17 amino acids. Germline trimming cut 0 bases from V and 2 bases from J; bases unmatched to any gene: 4. In DNA form, the CDR3 reads TGCGCCAGCAGCTTGGACAGGACTAGCGGGGGTCAAGAGACCCAGTACTTC. Encoded protein: CASSLDRTSGGQETQYF.

The CDR3 region is CASSQLDTSGTDTQYF. As DNA, the CDR3 is TGCGCCAGCAGCCAACTTGACACTAGCGGTACAGATACGCAGTATTTT. The chain is built from TRBV4-1 and TRBJ2-3; the match to TRBD2 covers 8 bases. J was trimmed by 3 bases and V by 2 bases; bases with no gene match: 7. This CDR3 has 16 residues. Germline values: CDR1 MGHRA, CDR2 YSYEKL.

J is TRBJ2-3 and V is TRBV4-1; 7 bases map to TRBD1. J gave up 2 bases and V 3 bases, and 11 bases lay outside the gene matches. The germline V gene encodes CDR1 MGHRA and CDR2 YSYEKL. This CDR3 is 17 amino acids long. DNA for the CDR3: TGCGCCAGCAGCCAGGATCGGGACAGTCAAGCCACAGATACGCAGTATTTT. Residues: CASSQDRDSQATDTQYF.

J is TRBJ2-1 and V is TRBV20-1; D is unresolved. Trimming took 6 bases from V and 9 from J, leaving 9 bases between them. The CDR3 contains 10 residues. Germline-derived CDR1 and CDR2 are DFQATT and SNEGSKA (reference sequence). This CDR3 is CSAPPGEQFF. For the CDR3, the DNA is TGCAGTGCCCCCCCCGGTGAGCAGTTCTTC.

This clonotype has a handful of counts. The J gene is TRBJ2-3, the V gene TRBV25-1; D is unclear. V was shortened by 5 bases and J by 7 bases, with 10 bases between the two germline ends. This CDR3 is built from 12 residues. Germline-derived CDR1 and CDR2 are MGHDK and SYGVNS. CDR3 DNA: TGTGCCAGCAGTCCGGCCCCCCATACGCAGTATTTT. Amino acid sequence: CASSPAPHTQYF.

Only a few counts were recorded for this clonotype. The rearrangement joins TRBV5-6 to TRBJ1-4; 9 nucleotides align to TRBD1. V was clipped by 0 bases and J by 7 bases; unmatched bases: 10. The germline CDR1 and CDR2 sequences are SGHDT and YYEEEE. This CDR3 has 17 residues. DNA for the CDR3: TGTGCCAGCAGCTTGGACAGGGGGCGATTAAGGGGTGAAAAACTGTTTTTT. Its protein product is CASSLDRGRLRGEKLFF.

V and J are TRBV4-1 and TRBJ2-7; D may be TRBD2 (6 bases). Trimming removed 4 bases from V and 3 bases from J, with 16 bases in between. The CDR3 spans 15 residues. Germline assignment: CDR1 MGHRA and CDR2 YSYEKL. CDR3 sequence reads: CASSPMGGSGYEQYF. CDR3 nucleotides: TGCGCCAGCAGCCCGATGGGGGGATCAGGCTACGAGCAGTACTTC.

There are a few counts of this clonotype. The rearrangement joins TRBV20-1 to TRBJ1-2; D unclear. The length of the CDR3 is 12 residues. In germline, CDR1 is DFQATT, CDR2 SNEGSKA (reference sequence). The V and J ends lost 4 bases and 2 bases respectively, with 8 bases between them. The CDR3 spells CSANRLNYGYTF. CDR3 coding DNA: TGCAGTGCTAACAGACTAAACTATGGCTACACCTTC.